The subject of this entry is one T cell receptor (beta chain). The target antigen is unknown. Only in-frame clones appear in the TCRdb table, and some are missing; sequencing was by immunoSEQ multiplex PCR. The data hold 220,000 or so clones, with about 89% observed a single time. This sample was taken from a study of cytomegalovirus exposure and HLA in healthy donors. Study background: In a later analysis, it was reported that the roughly 120 validation repertoires had been produced on the same platform as the roughly 700 repertoires belonging to the first cohort. Study-wide findings and caveats: CMV antigen specificity of three CMV-associated chains was confirmed in vitro. A later analysis found first-cohort TCR clusters tended to co-occur in the approximately 110 validation repertoires. Cytomegalovirus association was listed for 170 or so TCR beta chains.

The CDR3 has 15 residues. Trimming removed 3 bases at V and 1 base at J, with 13 bases between. The V gene's germline CDR1 is MDHEN and CDR2 SYDVKM. Material for sequencing was PBMCs. This TCR came from a woman younger than 35 in good health and CMV-seronegative. V is TRBV28 and J is TRBJ2-7; D is unresolved. The CDR3 DNA follows: TGTGCCAGCAGTTTGTATACAGCACAGTCCTACGAGCAGTACTTC. This sequence encodes CASSLYTAQSYEQYF. The whole variable domain, filled in from reference TRBV28 and TRBJ2-7, reads DVKVTQSSRYLVKRTGEKVFLECVQDMDHENMFWYRQDPGLGLRLIYFSYDVKMKEKGDIPEGYSVSREKKERFSLILESASTNQTSMYLCASSLYTAQSYEQYFGPGTRLTVT.